Listed below are T cell receptor beta chains from one sample, sequenced in a study of T-cell memory formation after mild COVID-19. TCRdb re-called the 5' RACE reads through MiXCR, storing one row per CDR3 protein. The sample contains a few hundred thousand distinct CDR3 sequences, about a fifth of which appear only once. The material sequenced was PBMCs or a T cell subset sorted from them (not recorded which). These TCRs come from an adult woman who had mild COVID-19 (a few samples of this study predate the infection). Cell type and time point are not known. Both conserved end residues are part of each CDR3. The D gene is left open where the match is weak. Part of the rows lack a size; the others show once, few, many or a class for expanded clones.

>TRBV27|TRBJ1-5|-|once
TGTGCCAGCAGTTTCGCGGCAGGGTACAATCAGCCCCAGCATTTT
CASSFAAGYNQPQHF
>TRBV4-2|TRBJ2-3|TRBD1|-
TGTGCCAGCAGCTCCCGGACAGGTAGAATGGGGACAGATACGCAGTATTTT
CASSSRTGRMGTDTQYF
>TRBV19|TRBJ2-2|TRBD2|-
TGTGCCAGTAGTGCGCGGGGGATCAGCACCGGGGAGCTGTTTTTT
CASSARGISTGELFF
>TRBV7-9|TRBJ2-1|-|-
TGTGCCAGCAGCCCTTCGTTTTACAATGAGCAGTTCTTC
CASSPSFYNEQFF
>TRBV9|TRBJ2-7|-|-
TGTGCCAGCAGCGTAGGTCCCGGGTCCTACGAGCAGTACTTC
CASSVGPGSYEQYF
>TRBV10-3|TRBJ2-7|-|-
TGTGCCATCAGTGAGGCGCGGGAAGCCTACGAGCAGTACTTC
CAISEAREAYEQYF
>TRBV7-9|TRBJ1-1|TRBD1|-
TGTGCCAGCAGCCCGGGACAGGGGTTGGCTTTCTTT
CASSPGQGLAFF
>TRBV7-8|TRBJ2-6|-|few
TGTGCCAGCAGCCCTCTGAGGGTTGGGGCCAACGTCCTGACTTTC
CASSPLRVGANVLTF
>TRBV7-6|TRBJ2-2|TRBD2|-
TGTGCCAGCGCCTTGGGAGATACAAGCGGGAGGGCCAAGTTCGGGGAGCTGTTTTTT
CASALGDTSGRAKFGELFF
>TRBV12-3/TRBV12-4|TRBJ2-3|-|-
TGTGCCAGCAGTCCCCTACAGGGATACACAGATACGCAGTATTTT
CASSPLQGYTDTQYF
>TRBV2|TRBJ2-1|-|-
TGTGCCAGCAGTGATCTAGCTTCCTACAATGAGCAGTTCTTC
CASSDLASYNEQFF
>TRBV5-1|TRBJ1-2|TRBD1|few
TGCGCCAGCAGCCGGGACAGAGCCTATGGCTACACCTTC
CASSRDRAYGYTF
>TRBV5-1|TRBJ1-2|TRBD1|-
TGCGCCAGCACCACAGGGGGCGCAGACTATGGCTACACCTTC
CASTTGGADYGYTF
>TRBV5-1|TRBJ2-1|-|many
TGCGCCAGCAGCCCAGAGGAGGTCTCCTACAATGAGCAGTTCTTC
CASSPEEVSYNEQFF
>TRBV19|TRBJ1-2|TRBD1|few
TGTGCCAGTAGTACCTCGGACAGGGGGGACTATGGCTACACCTTC
CASSTSDRGDYGYTF
>TRBV15|TRBJ2-7|-|few
TGTGCCACCAGCAGAGAGGGCAGTCTAGGAGGCCTCGAGCAGTACTTC
CATSREGSLGGLEQYF
>TRBV30|TRBJ2-7|-|few
TGTGCCTGGAGATGGGGGACACACTACGAGCAGTACTTC
CAWRWGTHYEQYF
>TRBV6-2/TRBV6-3|TRBJ2-5|-|-
TGTGCCAGCAGTTTCGGGAGCAGGGTGGAAGAGACCCAGTACTTC
CASSFGSRVEETQYF
>TRBV12-3/TRBV12-4|TRBJ1-5|-|-
TGTGCCAGCAGTTACATTCAGGACCAGCCCCAGCATTTT
CASSYIQDQPQHF
>TRBV2|TRBJ1-1|-|-
TGTGCCAGCAGATCAACAGGCGTAGGGGTAGCTTTCTTT
CASRSTGVGVAFF
>TRBV27|TRBJ2-5|-|-
TGTGCCAGCAGTCCCCTAAGTGAGGGGGAGACCCAGTACTTC
CASSPLSEGETQYF
>TRBV12-3/TRBV12-4|TRBJ2-5|TRBD2|-
TGTGCCAGCAGCACAAGCGGGGGGGTTTCTAGGACCCAGTACTTC
CASSTSGGVSRTQYF
>TRBV18|TRBJ2-1|TRBD2|few
TGTGCCAGCTCACCAGGACTAGCGCCCAAGAGCTCCTACAATGAGCAGTTCTTC
CASSPGLAPKSSYNEQFF
>TRBV29-1|TRBJ1-1|-|few
TGCAGCGTTGAAGGTCTCAACACTGAAGCTTTCTTT
CSVEGLNTEAFF
>TRBV12-3/TRBV12-4|TRBJ2-4|-|few
TGTGCCAGCAGTTTAGGGTCGGGTGTAGCCAAAAACATTCAGTACTTC
CASSLGSGVAKNIQYF
>TRBV5-1|TRBJ2-5|-|-
TGCGCCAGCAGTCGACCGTCTCAGGAGACCCAGTACTTC
CASSRPSQETQYF
>TRBV9|TRBJ1-5|-|few
TGTGCCAGCTCGGAGCAGGGGTTGGACCAGCCCCAGCATTTT
CASSEQGLDQPQHF
>TRBV13|TRBJ2-3|TRBD1|few
TGTGCCAGCAGCTTGACAGGGGGCGCCGGAGATACGCAGTATTTT
CASSLTGGAGDTQYF
>TRBV20-1|TRBJ2-1|TRBD2|few
TGCAGTGCACTTCTCATTTGGGGGACTAACTCCTACAATGAGCAGTTCTTC
CSALLIWGTNSYNEQFF
>TRBV27|TRBJ2-7|TRBD2|-
TGTGCCAGCAGAAAAGGGACTAGCGGGAGGGGCGAGCAGTACTTC
CASRKGTSGRGEQYF
>TRBV7-6|TRBJ1-2|-|-
TGTGCCAGCAGCTTACAGGGCCTAGCTAACTATGGCTACACCTTC
CASSLQGLANYGYTF
>TRBV7-3|TRBJ2-3|-|few
TGTGCCAGCAGCTTAATGGGGCAGCTCACAGATACGCAGTATTTT
CASSLMGQLTDTQYF
>TRBV29-1|TRBJ1-2|-|few
TGCAGCGTGACGGCCCCTAACTATGGCTACACCTTC
CSVTAPNYGYTF
>TRBV20-1|TRBJ2-7|-|-
TGCAGTGCTAGAGCCGGAGGGGGACACCTTTCCTACGAGCAGTACTTC
CSARAGGGHLSYEQYF
>TRBV7-9|TRBJ1-1|-|few
TGTGCCAGCAGCTTAGGCCCAGCTGAAGCTTTCTTT
CASSLGPAEAFF
>TRBV3-1|TRBJ2-3|TRBD1|-
TGTGCCAGCAGCCATTGGGACAGAGGAGATACGCAGTATTTT
CASSHWDRGDTQYF
>TRBV18|TRBJ2-1|-|-
TGTGCCAGCTCACCAAGGGGAAGCGCCTCCTACAATGAGCAGTTCTTC
CASSPRGSASYNEQFF
>TRBV6-5|TRBJ2-1|TRBD2|few
TGTGCCAGCAGTTACTCCATGGTAGCGGGCGGCTACAATGAGCAGTTCTTC
CASSYSMVAGGYNEQFF
>TRBV12-3/TRBV12-4|TRBJ1-2|-|many
TGTGCCAGCGGGAATTCGGGGCGGACGAAAAACTATGGCTACACCTTC
CASGNSGRTKNYGYTF
>TRBV24-1|TRBJ1-2|-|few
TGTGCCACCGGGACGGAGCTTGGCTACACCTTC
CATGTELGYTF
>TRBV2|TRBJ2-2|TRBD1|-
TGTGCCAGCAGACCCAGGGGGCACACCGGGGAGCTGTTTTTT
CASRPRGHTGELFF
>TRBV24-1|TRBJ2-1|TRBD2|few
TGTGCCACCACCGGAACCCGTCCCGGGACTAGCGATGAGCAGTTCTTC
CATTGTRPGTSDEQFF